These T cell receptor beta chains were read from a single sample in a study of a mutant IDH1 vaccine in newly diagnosed glioma. Sequenced by immunoSEQ multiplex PCR; TCRdb stores in-frame clones only, minus some. The data contain tens of thousands of clones, 65% to 80% of them seen just once; the ten biggest clones take up 7.2%. Their antigens remain unidentified. Here the sequenced sample was PBMCs, taken from a glioma patient whose treatment included an IDH1 peptide vaccine. The receptor set was obtained from a man aged 35-49 years with glioma. Some clones in this sample may be carry-over from other donors' samples. Each CDR3 is given without its conserved first and last residue. The D gene is left open where the match is weak. Some rows mark clone size as missing; the rest say once, few, many or name a class of expanded clone.

>-|TRBD2|TRBJ2-5|TRBV7-7
ASSLAGGPGETQY
>-|-|TRBJ1-6|TRBV2
ASRRAKGIDSPLH
>-|-|TRBJ2-6|TRBV5-6
ASSFRAAGANVLT
>few|-|TRBJ2-3|TRBV6-1
ASSEAGSGSDTQY
>-|TRBD2|TRBJ2-5|TRBV7-6
ASTPYLGLAEETQY
>-|-|TRBJ2-5|TRBV7-2
ASSLVRGGETQY
>-|-|TRBJ1-5|TRBV4-1
ASSQDLKIYSNQPQH
>-|TRBD2|TRBJ2-3|TRBV11-2
ASSWTSGGIDTQY
>once|-|TRBJ2-6|TRBV5-1
ASFEGAGANVLT
>-|-|TRBJ1-5|TRBV5-5
ASSNDRRADGQPQH
>-|TRBD2|TRBJ2-6|TRBV4-2
ASSHTGTSGGNSGANVLT
>-|TRBD1|TRBJ2-1|TRBV19
ASSLGWDRGLYNEQF
>-|TRBD1|TRBJ1-5|TRBV6-1
ASSGDRPQPQH
>-|TRBD1|TRBJ2-7|TRBV5-5
ASRNRGMGEQY
>-|-|TRBJ1-1|TRBV7-2
ASSPRRESTEAF
>-|-|TRBJ1-4|TRBV23-1
ASSFTEGGSEKLF
>few|-|TRBJ1-1|TRBV7-9
ASGMGQRAF
>few|-|TRBJ1-5|TRBV6-1
ASSEANEGPQH
>-|-|TRBJ1-2|TRBV10-3
AIRTQGYT
>-|TRBD1|TRBJ2-7|TRBV4-1
ASSPRDRETYEQY
>-|-|TRBJ2-3|TRBV6-5
ASSSDSTDTQY
>-|TRBD2|TRBJ2-1|TRBV9
ASNGGGVNEQF
>-|-|TRBJ2-2|TRBV5-4
ASSLGLTGELF
>-|-|TRBJ1-1|TRBV19
ASYEGLTWRAF
>-|TRBD1|TRBJ2-2|TRBV7-2
ASSSWSGQGIGELF
>-|-|TRBJ1-1|TRBV30
AWTVSSWVRGNTEAF
>-|TRBD1|TRBJ1-2|TRBV6-5
ASSYAPGGLLGYT
>-|TRBD1|TRBJ2-7|TRBV5-6
ASSPGQNYEQY
>-|-|TRBJ1-5|TRBV6-6
ASSYIQLHQPQH
>few|TRBD1|TRBJ1-5|TRBV28
ASREGAVSNQPQH
>-|-|TRBJ1-4|TRBV30
AWSVGGLEKLF
>-|-|TRBJ2-7|TRBV6-6
ASSGGGLYEQY
>-|-|TRBJ2-3|TRBV6-1
ASRAVQIIDTQY
>-|-|TRBJ2-7|TRBV5-4
AIPAEGGAYEQY
>few|-|TRBJ2-7|TRBV11-2
ASSANHGRAYEQY
>-|TRBD1|TRBJ1-1|TRBV29-1
SVVGTEARSTEAF
>once|-|TRBJ2-7|TRBV5-4
ASSASSYEQY
>-|-|TRBJ2-6|TRBV10-2
ASSTIQGGGANVLT
>-|TRBD1|TRBJ1-4|TRBV5-1
ASSLATTGTDNEKLF
>-|-|TRBJ2-1|TRBV9
ASSVVDNNEQF
>-|-|TRBJ1-4|TRBV5-1
ASSLGTSHEKLF
>-|-|TRBJ2-1|TRBV5-6
ASSRRDRQPISYNEQF
>-|-|TRBJ2-7|TRBV7-2
ASSLFGFAYEQY
>-|-|TRBJ1-2|TRBV10-3
AIRPGLPDGYT
>-|-|TRBJ2-7|TRBV27
ASSLVARTYEQY
>-|-|TRBJ2-3|TRBV5-6
ASSFDMVTGLSTDTQY
>-|-|TRBJ1-2|TRBV11-2
ASSPDINYGYT
>-|-|TRBJ2-7|TRBV13
ASSWKGTPYEQY
>-|TRBD2|TRBJ2-1|TRBV7-2
ASSLTAGGRYNEQF
>-|-|TRBJ2-6|TRBV4-3
ASSPYFLQGAGANVLT
>-|-|TRBJ1-3|TRBV10-3
AISDSSWASSGNTIY
>-|-|TRBJ1-2|TRBV29-1
SVESNGASYGYT
>-|-|TRBJ1-6|TRBV14
ASSQGSVPLH
>-|-|TRBJ1-4|TRBV6-1
ASRSGTGNEKLF
>few|TRBD1|TRBJ1-2|TRBV7-9
ASSPLTLDRGYGYT
>-|-|TRBJ2-7|TRBV10-2
ASSEGNEQY
>-|TRBD1|TRBJ1-6|TRBV5-1
ASSPYGDRGNSPLH
>-|TRBD2|TRBJ2-7|TRBV7-2
ASSLAAGAYEQY
>-|-|TRBJ2-7|TRBV10-3
AISDRGDSYEQY